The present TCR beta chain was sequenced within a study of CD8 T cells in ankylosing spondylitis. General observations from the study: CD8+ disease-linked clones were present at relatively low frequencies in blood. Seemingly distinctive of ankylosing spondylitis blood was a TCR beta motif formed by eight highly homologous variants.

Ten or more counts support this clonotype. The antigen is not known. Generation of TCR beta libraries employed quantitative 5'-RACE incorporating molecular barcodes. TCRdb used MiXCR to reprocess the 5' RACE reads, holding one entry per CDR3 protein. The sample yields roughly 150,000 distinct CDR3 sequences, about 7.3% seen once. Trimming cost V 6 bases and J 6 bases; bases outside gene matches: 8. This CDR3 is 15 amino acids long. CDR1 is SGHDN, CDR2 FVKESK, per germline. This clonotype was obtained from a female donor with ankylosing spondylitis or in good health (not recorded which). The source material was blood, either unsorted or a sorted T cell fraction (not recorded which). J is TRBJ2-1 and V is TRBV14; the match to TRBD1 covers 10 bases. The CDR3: CASRRGTGVGNEQFF. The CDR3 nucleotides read TGTGCCAGCAGGCGCGGGACAGGGGTAGGCAATGAGCAGTTCTTC.